This T cell receptor beta chain was profiled in a study of blood T cell repertoires in COVID-19. Assay used: immunoSEQ multiplex PCR; TCRdb lists only in-frame clones, some missing. This repertoire shows about 76,000 clones, nearly 80% found once; its top ten account for approximately 12%. CDR3 length: 12 residues. After removal of 7 bases from V and 9 bases from J, the junction contained 3 bases not matched to a gene. Germline CDR1 KGHDR, CDR2 SFDVKD. The receptor's source is a human donor in a cohort sampled during active COVID-19. The V gene is TRBV24-1, the J gene TRBJ1-2, with 11 bases aligning to TRBD1. Sequenced: peripheral blood. This CDR3 reads CATSRDRGSYTF. CDR3 DNA: TGTGCCACCAGCCGGGACAGGGGGAGCTACACCTTC.